This entry is about one T cell receptor (beta chain). What this receptor recognizes is not known. Base-call qualities are not available, and no considerably larger clone is one nucleotide away. The cohort was made up of around 720 healthy bone marrow donors. At the time of sampling, all cohort members were nominally healthy, though unrecorded immune exposures were likely present. The donor tested CMV seropositive and was one of the 289 seropositive cohort members. A peripheral blood sample was provided by each donor, and peripheral blood mononuclear cells were used for TCR beta sequencing. Genomic DNA was extracted from the blood cell samples with the Qiagen DNeasy Blood Extraction Kit. The library was produced with the immunoSEQ multiplex PCR assay. For the multiplex PCR, a mixture combining 60 forward primers for TCR Vbeta segments and 13 reverse primers for TCR Jbeta segments was used. Amplification of the CDR3 region of rearranged TCR beta genes was performed with a multiplex PCR assay on genomic DNA. The amplified TCR beta libraries were sequenced on the Illumina HiSeq System as 87-base-pair reads. As for the authors' bioinformatics: In a later analysis, some 80 million unique TCR beta chains were counted across the 500 to 850 repertoires, and about 9.9 million of these chains were shared by at least two donors. Raw reads were error-corrected and collapsed into unique sequences by a nearest-neighbor algorithm in which closely related sequences were merged to remove PCR and sequencing errors. Alignment of CDR3 sequences to IMGT reference sequences was used to assign V, D and J gene segments. For a sequence to be retained, at least a six-nucleotide match to both a V gene segment and a J gene segment was required. A rearrangement counted as productive if the CDR3 had no stop codons and remained in frame with V and J, and every other rearrangement counted as non-productive. CDR3 was defined by IMGT convention, running from the second conserved V-encoded cysteine to the conserved J-encoded phenylalanine. The earlier analysis of 587 of the donors excluded sequences that lacked an unambiguous match to a single V gene segment. An earlier analysis of under 750 of the donors called V segments functional above 56.7% productive rearrangements and segregating when the between-donor standard deviation exceeded 5%. To diagnose cytomegalovirus status from the catalog of TCR beta chain sequences, a statistical classification framework was built. In a later analysis, TCR nucleotide sequences were compared against IMGT/GENE-DB human TR gene sequences so that V and J genes could be assigned. The TCRdist pipeline was used in a later analysis to assign CDR3 sequences and most-parsimonious VDJ recombination scenarios. In a later analysis, each TCR beta chain was defined by its CDR3 amino acid sequence together with its V-gene family, and reads without a unique V-gene family were excluded. A later analysis removed 592 highly shared, low-generation-probability nucleotide sequences to deal with suspected cross-contamination and a sequencing artifact. In a later analysis, a clonal expansion index was calculated for each public chain from normalized within-repertoire ranks of inferred template counts. In a later analysis, generation probabilities were computed using a VDJ recombination model fitted to out-of-frame rearrangements, and the results were checked against IGoR. Hypergeometric tests were used in a later analysis to score TCR-TCR, TCR-HLA and TCR-CMV co-occurrence, with a repertoire-size bias correction applied to the TCR pairs. False discovery rates were estimated in a later analysis by permuting HLA or CMV assignments 20 times. A later analysis grouped co-occurring TCRs with DBSCAN, adding TCRdist sequence similarity when clustering within HLA-allele-positive subsets. Repertoires with fewer than 30,000 or more than 120,000 public chains were left out of co-occurrence clustering, as were several repertoires with anomalous nucleotide sharing. Entries here come from immuneACCESS through TCRdb and include only in-frame sequences with V and J called. Some clones fail to appear in such tables; in the studies checked, an unresolved V gene covers under half of the shortfall, and the cause of the remainder is unknown. That table is the source of V, J and clone size, and D and trimming were worked out from the DNA. The sample yields roughly 180,000 clones; around 80% were counted once. The ten largest account for 3.5% to 4.5% of the sample.

This entry belongs to a study of cytomegalovirus exposure and HLA in healthy donors (dated 2017 in TCRdb). With respect to the entire study: An earlier analysis of roughly 500 of the donors reported 250 to 300 Gb of sequence data and 117 million unique TCR beta sequences obtained from about 200 million T cells. All discovery cohort repertoires had been generated on a single sequencing platform. An earlier analysis of around 540 of the donors applied high-throughput TCR beta sequencing to assess whether each TCR beta V gene segment acted as functional or pseudogenic. To predict cytomegalovirus infection status, the study brought together high-throughput TCR immunosequencing, statistical association of individual TCRs with disease status, and machine learning. Five DR-DQ haplotypes were treated as single units for association and clustering because of strong linkage in the cohort. The aim of the study was to test whether cataloging public T cell receptors could identify signatures of past pathogen exposure. In the later analysis, no new phenotypic data were used to find candidate immune exposures; instead, reliance was placed on TCR beta sequences and their occurrence across donors. An early release covering 550 to 650 HLA-typed donors comprised 300 to 350 gigabases of sequencing data and roughly 86 million unique TCR sequences. On average, around 230,000 unique TCR beta nucleotide sequences were sequenced per donor among a few hundred genotyped donors of the cohort, with roughly 20% of those sequences being non-productive. A later genetic analysis used genome-wide SNP genotypes for 398 of the 666 donors, treating that subset as a discovery cohort. HLA typing covered class I and class II loci at four-digit resolution. Of the roughly 410 genotyped donors, roughly 76% were placed in the genetic ancestry cluster associated with self-reported Caucasian donors. Donor age, sex, ethnicity and CMV serostatus were compiled together with the repertoire data. A later analysis re-examined previously published TCR beta repertoires from 600 to 700 donors and added high-resolution HLA genotyping to investigate patterns of TCR occurrence. Using immunosequencing, the study profiled T cell repertoires from fewer than 700 subjects and related those repertoires to cytomegalovirus serostatus. A separate validation cohort of roughly 130 different subjects was used in addition to the 666-subject first cohort. The number of typed donors differed by locus: about 620-640 for A, B, C, DRB1 and DQB1; some 540 for DQA1; 606 for DPA1; and around 450 for DPB1. Broad study findings and their caveats: Immune exposure information for the cohort was limited to CMV serostatus. A further reported finding was that TCR beta sequences accurately predicted the HLA-A and HLA-B alleles for most subjects in the first cohort. In an earlier analysis of approximately 600 of the donors, most TCR beta V segments were observed in productive rearrangements about 87% or about 30% of the time, broadly matching IMGT annotations. Linkage disequilibrium might explain the correlated functional status among segregating V segments, but an unknown experimental factor could not be ruled out. In a later analysis, several top co-occurrence clusters were reported to appear linked to parvovirus B19, influenza, CMV and Epstein-Barr virus. In this cohort, only TCR beta chains were sequenced, and detectable features were limited by the absence of alpha or paired-chain data. The study listed 150 to 200 TCR beta chains as associated with cytomegalovirus. A later analysis associated about 17,000 TCR beta sequences with specific HLA alleles at a false discovery rate of 0.05. Strong co-occurrence of HLA alleles, especially DR and DQ, made assigning TCR associations to individual alleles difficult. The presence/absence analyses assumed that sequencing depth was roughly uniform across donors, and that assumption may not be true. A cluster of highly shared sequence variants was judged likely to represent a technical artifact of the sequencing pipeline. Because counts were too low, more than 15 rarely observed V segments, including chromosome 9 orphons, were excluded from the earlier analysis of roughly 580 of the donors. Because the 87-base-pair reads could not distinguish some IMGT-functional V segments, including TRBV6-2 and TRBV6-3, those segments were excluded. In a later genetic analysis, a missense DCLRE1C variant was associated with V-gene and J-gene trimming of TCR beta chains, and the association was replicated in an independent cohort. The classifier was reported to diagnose cytomegalovirus status with high specificity and sensitivity in both the original cohort and the validation cohort. A later analysis found that most CMV-associated TCR beta chains appeared HLA-restricted, with HLA associations seemingly driven largely by CMV exposure. In vitro tests confirmed that a few of the cytomegalovirus-associated TCR beta chains recognize cytomegalovirus antigens. The authors suggested that the approach could potentially be extended to other disease states and immunological phenotypes. In a later genetic analysis, fewer N-insertions in productive TCRs were reported among donors in an Asian-associated ancestry cluster than the roughly 700-donor mean. In a later analysis, the rate of TCR association differed among HLA loci, with DRB1 alleles having the most associated TCRs and HLA-C alleles having the fewest. A later analysis found that HLA-associated TCR beta chains were more clonally expanded and had lower generation probabilities than equally common non-associated chains. Most TCR sequences were seen in very few donors, while some public TCRs were found in many individuals. Because HLA typing was missing for some donors at each locus, association tests included only the typed subset.

For CDR1 and CDR2, the germline V gene lists KGHSH and LQKENI. The CDR3 spans 14 residues, from the cysteine through the phenylalanine. Only CDR3 DNA is held: 42 bases, read in frame from base 1. V was cut back by 3 bases and J by 4 bases, leaving a gap of 12 bases between them. The sequence is built from TRBV18 and TRBJ1-1; tentative D gene TRBD1, with 6 bases matching. The sample was PBMCs. The clonotype comes from a woman aged 60-75 years in good health and CMV-seropositive. The CDR3 region has the sequence CASSPGGRGTEAFF. The sequenced DNA: TGTGCCAGCTCACCGGGGGGGCGGGGCACTGAAGCTTTCTTT.